This TCR beta chain was sequenced during a study of cytomegalovirus exposure and HLA in healthy donors. Study conclusions and caveats: Follow-up analysis seemed to connect common viral pathogens with several of the most significant clusters identified. It was confirmed in vitro that three of the CMV-associated chains were specific for CMV antigens. Immune exposure was documented only through CMV serostatus. Upon later analysis, HLA-associated TCR beta chains proved more clonally expanded than other, equally common chains.

60 Vbeta and 13 Jbeta primers were used in PCR. TCRdb's copy holds only in-frame clones and misses some; the assay was immunoSEQ multiplex PCR. The sample contains 150,000 to 200,000 clones, 75% to 80% of which appear only once. Concerning this clone itself: Antigen unknown.

The sequencing input was PBMCs. This TCR was recovered from a man in his forties or fifties in good health and CMV-seropositive.

The CDR3 DNA sequence: TGTGCCAGCATTGACCTAAACAGGGTTGGCTATGGCTACACCTTC. This gives the protein CASIDLNRVGYGYTF. The rearrangement joins TRBV27 to TRBJ1-2; D possibly corresponds to TRBD1 (6 bases). V lost 7 bases, J lost 4 bases, and 19 bases lay in between. Germline V CDR1 and CDR2: MNHEY, SMNVEV (reference sequence). This CDR3 is built from 15 residues.